This entry describes one T cell receptor (beta chain). One junction end does not reproduce the germline sequence, and a read error may be involved. Profiled with immunoSEQ multiplex PCR; TCRdb holds only in-frame clones, not every one. The sample yields 60,000 or so clones, 90% to 95% seen once. The CDR3 is made up of 15 amino acids. Germline loops: CDR1 SQVTM, CDR2 ANQGSEA. The data belong to a study of cytomegalovirus exposure and HLA in healthy donors. The TCR originated in a woman aged 25 to 39 in good health and CMV-seronegative. V is TRBV29-1 and J is TRBJ2-7; tentative D call: TRBD2 (6 bases). Sequenced: PBMCs. CDR3 region: CSVEVSGLDFDEQYF. CDR3 coding DNA: TGCAGCGTAGAAGTAAGCGGGTTAGATTTCGACGAGCAGTACTTC.